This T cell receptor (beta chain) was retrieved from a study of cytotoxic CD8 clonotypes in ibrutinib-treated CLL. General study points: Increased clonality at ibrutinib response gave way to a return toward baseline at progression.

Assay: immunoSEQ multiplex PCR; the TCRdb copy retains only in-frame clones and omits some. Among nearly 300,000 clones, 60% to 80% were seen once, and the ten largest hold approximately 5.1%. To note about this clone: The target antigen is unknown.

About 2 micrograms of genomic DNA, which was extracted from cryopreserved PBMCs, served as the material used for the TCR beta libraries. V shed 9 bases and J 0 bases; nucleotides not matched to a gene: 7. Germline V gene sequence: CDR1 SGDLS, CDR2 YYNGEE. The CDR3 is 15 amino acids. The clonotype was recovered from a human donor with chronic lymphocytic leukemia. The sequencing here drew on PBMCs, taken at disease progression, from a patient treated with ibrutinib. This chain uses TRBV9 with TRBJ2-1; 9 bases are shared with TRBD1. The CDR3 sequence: CAICNRGPSYNEQFF. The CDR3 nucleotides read TGTGCCATTTGCAACAGGGGGCCCTCCTACAATGAGCAGTTCTTC.